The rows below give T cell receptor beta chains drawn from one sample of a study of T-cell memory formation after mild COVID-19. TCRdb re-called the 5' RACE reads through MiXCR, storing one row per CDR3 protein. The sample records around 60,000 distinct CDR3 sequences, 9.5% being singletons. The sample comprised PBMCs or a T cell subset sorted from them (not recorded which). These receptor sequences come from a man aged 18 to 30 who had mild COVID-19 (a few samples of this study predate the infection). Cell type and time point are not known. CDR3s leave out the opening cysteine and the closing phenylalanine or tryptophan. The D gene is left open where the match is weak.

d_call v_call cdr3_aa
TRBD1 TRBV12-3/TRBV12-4 ASTPGQGAGTQY
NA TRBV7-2 ASSRDRNGYT
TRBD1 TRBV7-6 ASSSPTGPQY
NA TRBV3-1 ASSQWGGVDSPLH
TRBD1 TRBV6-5 ASSEGARGYT
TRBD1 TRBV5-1 ASSFHGQGHTDTQY
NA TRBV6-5 ASSYAGAGANVLT
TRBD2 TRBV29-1 SVGLAGEETQY
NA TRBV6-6 ASSYTDRDYGYT
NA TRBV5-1 ASSLTGPNTGELF